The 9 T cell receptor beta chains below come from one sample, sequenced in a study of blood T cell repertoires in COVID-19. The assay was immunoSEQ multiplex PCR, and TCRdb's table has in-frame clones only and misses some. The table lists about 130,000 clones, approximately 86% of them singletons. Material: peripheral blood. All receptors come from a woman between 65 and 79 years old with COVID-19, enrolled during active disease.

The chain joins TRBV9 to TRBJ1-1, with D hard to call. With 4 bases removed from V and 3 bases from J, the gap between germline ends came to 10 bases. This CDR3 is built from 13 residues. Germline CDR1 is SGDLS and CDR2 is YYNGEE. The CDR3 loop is CASSTHGDTEAFF. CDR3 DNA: TGTGCCAGCAGCACCCACGGTGACACTGAAGCTTTCTTT.

The CDR3 DNA reads TGTGCCAGTAGCCGACAGGAAGCGACCTATGGCTACACCTTC. Protein sequence: CASSRQEATYGYTF. This chain uses TRBV19 with TRBJ1-2; tentatively, D is TRBD1 (6 bases). This CDR3 has 14 amino acids. The V gene lost 6 bases and the J gene lost 4 bases, with 15 bases spanning the gap. Germline V gene data show CDR1 as LNHDA and CDR2 as SQIVND (reference sequence).

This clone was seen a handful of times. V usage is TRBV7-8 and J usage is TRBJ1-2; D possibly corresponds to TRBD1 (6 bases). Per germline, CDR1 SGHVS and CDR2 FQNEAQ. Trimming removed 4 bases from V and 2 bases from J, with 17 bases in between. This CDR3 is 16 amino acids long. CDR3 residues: CASSSRLGALNYGYTF. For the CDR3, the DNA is TGTGCCAGCAGCTCCAGACTGGGGGCACTCAACTATGGCTACACCTTC.

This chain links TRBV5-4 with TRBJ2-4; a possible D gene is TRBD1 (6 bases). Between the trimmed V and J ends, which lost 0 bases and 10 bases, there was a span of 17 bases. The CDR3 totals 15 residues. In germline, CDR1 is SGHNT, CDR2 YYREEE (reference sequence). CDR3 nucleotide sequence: TGTGCCAGCAGCTTGGGAGGGCAGGGGCCTTTTATTCAGTACTTC. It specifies CASSLGGQGPFIQYF.

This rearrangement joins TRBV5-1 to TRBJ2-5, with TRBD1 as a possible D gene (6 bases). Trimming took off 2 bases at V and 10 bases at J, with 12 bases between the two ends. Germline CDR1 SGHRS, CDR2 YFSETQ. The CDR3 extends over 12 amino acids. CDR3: CASSFLGDIQYF. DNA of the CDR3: TGCGCCAGCAGCTTCTTGGGGGACATCCAGTACTTC. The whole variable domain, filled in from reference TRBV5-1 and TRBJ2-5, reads KAGVTQTPRYLIKTRGQQVTLSCSPISGHRSVSWYQQTPGQGLQFLFEYFSETQRNKGNFPGRFSGRQFSNSRSEMNVSTLELGDSALYLCASSFLGDIQYFGPGTRLLVL.

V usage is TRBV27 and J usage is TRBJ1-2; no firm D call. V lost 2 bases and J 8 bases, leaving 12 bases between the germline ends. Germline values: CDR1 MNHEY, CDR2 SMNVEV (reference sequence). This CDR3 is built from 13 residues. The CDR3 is CASSLGRMGGYTF. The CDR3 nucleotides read TGTGCCAGCAGTTTAGGCAGGATGGGCGGCTACACCTTC.

The CDR3 coding sequence is TGTGCCAGCAGCTTATTAACCGGGGAGCTGTTTTTT. Its translation is CASSLLTGELFF. This chain uses TRBV11-3 with TRBJ2-2; unclear D gene. The CDR3 length is 12 residues. Looked up from germline, CDR1 is SGHNT and CDR2 is YENEEA. Trimming removed 2 bases from V and 5 bases from J, with 3 bases in between.

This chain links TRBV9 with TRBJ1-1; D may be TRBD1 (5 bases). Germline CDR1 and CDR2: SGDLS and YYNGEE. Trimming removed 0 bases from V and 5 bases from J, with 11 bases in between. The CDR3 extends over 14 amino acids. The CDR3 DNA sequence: TGTGCCAGCAGCGTAGGCGGGGGGGGGACTGAAGCTTTCTTT. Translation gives CASSVGGGGTEAFF.

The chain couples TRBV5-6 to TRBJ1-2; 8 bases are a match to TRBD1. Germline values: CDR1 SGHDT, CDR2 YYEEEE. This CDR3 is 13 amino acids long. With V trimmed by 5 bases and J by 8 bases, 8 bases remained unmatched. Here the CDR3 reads CASRRDRLRGYTF. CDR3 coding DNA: TGTGCCAGCAGGCGGGACAGGCTCAGGGGCTACACCTTC.